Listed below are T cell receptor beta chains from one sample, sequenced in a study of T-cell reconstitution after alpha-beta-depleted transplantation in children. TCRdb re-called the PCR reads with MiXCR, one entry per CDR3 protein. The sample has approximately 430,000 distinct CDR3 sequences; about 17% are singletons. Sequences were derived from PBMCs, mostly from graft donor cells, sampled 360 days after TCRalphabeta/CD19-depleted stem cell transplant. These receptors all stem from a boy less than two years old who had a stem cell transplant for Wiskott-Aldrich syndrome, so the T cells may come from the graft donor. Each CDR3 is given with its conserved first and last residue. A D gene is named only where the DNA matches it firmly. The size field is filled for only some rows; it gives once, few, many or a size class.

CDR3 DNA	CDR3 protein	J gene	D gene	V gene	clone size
TGTGCCAGCAGCGTAGATAGCGCGGGAGGTACCGGGGAGCTGTTTTTT	CASSVDSAGGTGELFF	TRBJ2-2	TRBD2	TRBV9	few
TGTGCCAGCACCGCCGGGGGGGACTACGAGCAGTACTTC	CASTAGGDYEQYF	TRBJ2-7	TRBD2	TRBV7-9	few
TGTGCCACCAGTGACCCCTTAGCGGGAGGGACCTACAATGAGCAGTTCTTC	CATSDPLAGGTYNEQFF	TRBJ2-1	TRBD2	TRBV24-1	NA
TGTGCCAGCTCACCGTCGGACTACTCAGAGACCCAGTACTTC	CASSPSDYSETQYF	TRBJ2-5	NA	TRBV18	many
TGTGCCAGCAGCTTAGGGAGGTTACGGAACACCGGGGAGCTGTTTTTT	CASSLGRLRNTGELFF	TRBJ2-2	NA	TRBV7-9	NA
TGTGCCAGCAGTTACAGCCGTGAGCAGTTCTTC	CASSYSREQFF	TRBJ2-1	NA	TRBV6-5	NA
TGTGCCAGCAGCTCAGCCCGGACTAGCGGGGTCTCCTACGAGCAGTACTTC	CASSSARTSGVSYEQYF	TRBJ2-7	TRBD2	TRBV7-9	few
TGTGCCAGCTCATCGCGCCAGGGGAACACTGAAGCTTTCTTT	CASSSRQGNTEAFF	TRBJ1-1	NA	TRBV18	many
TGCGCCAGCAGCCCTGGTAACAATGAGCAGTTCTTC	CASSPGNNEQFF	TRBJ2-1	NA	TRBV5-1	many
TGTGCCAGCAGCTTCAGGGTGGCTAACACTGAAGCTTTCTTT	CASSFRVANTEAFF	TRBJ1-1	NA	TRBV11-3	few
TGTGCCAGCAGCTTGGGACACGTTAGCACAGATACGCAGTATTTT	CASSLGHVSTDTQYF	TRBJ2-3	NA	TRBV7-9	NA
TGTGCCAGCAGTCGGCCAACAAGATCTGGAAACACCATATATTTT	CASSRPTRSGNTIYF	TRBJ1-3	NA	TRBV12-3/TRBV12-4	NA
TGCAGTGCTACCCCGGGACTAGCGGGAGGGCCCTCCTACAATGAGCAGTTCTTC	CSATPGLAGGPSYNEQFF	TRBJ2-1	TRBD2	TRBV20-1	NA
TGCAGCGTTGTGATCGGGGGGGGCCCAGAGACCCAGTACTTC	CSVVIGGGPETQYF	TRBJ2-5	TRBD2	TRBV29-1	many
TGTGCCAGCAGCTTACAGGGGATGGGTCAGCCCCAGCATTTT	CASSLQGMGQPQHF	TRBJ1-5	TRBD1	TRBV5-5	many
TGTGCCAGCAGCCATCAGTGGGACAGCTCCTACAATGAGCAGTTCTTC	CASSHQWDSSYNEQFF	TRBJ2-1	TRBD1	TRBV7-9	few
TGTGCCAGCAGTTCGGAACCGGGACTACCCACCGGGGAGCTGTTTTTT	CASSSEPGLPTGELFF	TRBJ2-2	TRBD2	TRBV11-2	few
TGTGCCAGCAGTTTAATTAGCGGGGGATCCCGAAAGTACTTC	CASSLISGGSRKYF	TRBJ2-5	TRBD2	TRBV12-3/TRBV12-4	few